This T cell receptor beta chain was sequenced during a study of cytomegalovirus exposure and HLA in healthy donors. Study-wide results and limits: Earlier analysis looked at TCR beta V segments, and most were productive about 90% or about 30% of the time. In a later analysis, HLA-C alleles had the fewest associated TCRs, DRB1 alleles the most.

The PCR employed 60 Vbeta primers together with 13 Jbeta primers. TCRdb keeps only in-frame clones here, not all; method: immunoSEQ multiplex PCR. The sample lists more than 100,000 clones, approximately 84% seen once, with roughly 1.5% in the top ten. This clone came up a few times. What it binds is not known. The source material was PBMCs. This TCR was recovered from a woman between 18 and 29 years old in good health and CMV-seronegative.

CDR3 sequence: CASSSGLAGVGDTQYF. CDR3 in DNA: TGTGCCAGCAGCTCTGGACTAGCGGGAGTAGGAGATACGCAGTATTTT. The rearrangement links TRBV7-9 to TRBJ2-3, with 13 positions matching TRBD2. CDR1 is SEHNR and CDR2 is FQNEAQ in the germline V gene (reference sequence). V lost 4 bases and J lost 5; bases outside the gene matches: 6. This CDR3 spans 16 amino acids.